The rows below give T cell receptor beta chains drawn from one sample of a study of cytomegalovirus exposure and HLA in healthy donors. Some clones are missing from TCRdb's copy, which holds only in-frame ones; the method was immunoSEQ multiplex PCR. The table has more than 140,000 clones, roughly 80% seen once; the top ten hold 5.5% to 6%. The sequenced material came from PBMCs. These receptors all come from a man aged 30 to 39 in good health and CMV-seropositive. Each CDR3 is given without its conserved first and last residue. Each record gives: V gene, CDR3 protein.

>TRBV29-1
SVHSGGTGETQY
>TRBV28
ASSLAGLGADTQY
>TRBV27
ASSLLSDTGELF
>TRBV5-1
ASSFGSTSGTDTQY
>TRBV10-3
AIRSGLSMNTEAF
>TRBV7-2
ASSFKAGYTDTQY
>TRBV30
AWGKKGGSEKLF
>TRBV18
ASSTDRANTEAF
>TRBV7-9
ASQGLALIDTQY
>TRBV2
ASSGSRGQETQY
>TRBV2
ASSGSAGGNQPQH
>TRBV9
ASSVQDRSNSPLH
>TRBV9
ASSVGPSAADPTDTQY
>TRBV27
ASSFLTGNPGANVLT
>TRBV2
ASSAGLPSPYEQY
>TRBV29-1
SVRTGADTQY
>TRBV11-2
ASSLGRNEKLF
>TRBV5-6
ASTRGTGGYSNQPQH
>TRBV9
TSSVADSSSSYEQY
>TRBV27
ASSVSGASSYEQY
>TRBV28
ASSLGGTDQETQY
>TRBV28
ASSLTQSYQPQH
>TRBV4-1
ASSQEDREVNEQY
>TRBV30
AWSVGSTEAF
>TRBV2
ASTTSGGAYEQY
>TRBV20-1
SAGGDTEAF
>TRBV7-9
SSSLALSGGLSTDTQY
>TRBV27
ASSRSGNSYEQY
>TRBV11-2
ASRPTGVTEAF
>TRBV7-9
ASSGTGAYNEQF
>TRBV2
ASSNRGFDEKLF
>TRBV9
ASSIGLANNEQF